The 31 T cell receptor beta chains below were found in one sample sequenced in a study. MiXCR, applied by TCRdb to the RT-PCR reads, yields one record per CDR3 protein. The table lists about 680,000 distinct CDR3 sequences, 11% to 15% of them singletons. Sequencing was carried out using memory CD4+ T cells from blood. The receptors were gathered from a female donor in good health, serving as a healthy control.

This clonotype was counted between two and nine times. The chain employs TRBV5-1 and TRBJ1-3, with 8 bases identical to TRBD1. CDR1 SGHRS and CDR2 YFSETQ come from the germline V gene. The CDR3 consists of 15 residues. Trimming at V came to 2 bases and at J to 3 bases, leaving 4 bases not matched to a gene. The CDR3 nucleotides read TGCGCCAGCAGCTTCGGGACAGGAGATGGAAACACCATATATTTT. It translates to CASSFGTGDGNTIYF.

The chain recombines TRBV10-3 with TRBJ1-4; D is unresolved. Germline loops: CDR1 ENHRY, CDR2 SYGVKD. The CDR3 is 13 residues long. The V end lost 3 bases, the J end lost 0 bases, and 2 bases lay between the germline ends. CDR3 amino acids: CAISDTTNEKLFF. CDR3 nucleotides: TGTGCCATCAGTGACACAACTAATGAAAAACTGTTTTTT.

This clonotype was seen a few times. The rearrangement joins TRBV7-6 to TRBJ2-1, with 10 bases fitting TRBD1. This CDR3 spans 16 amino acids. Germline values: CDR1 SGHVS, CDR2 FNYEAQ. The J segment lost 7 bases and the V segment lost 4 bases, leaving 10 bases of the junction unmatched. Written as DNA, the CDR3 is TGTGCCAGCAGCTCTCGCCCGGGACAGGGGACGAATGAGCAGTTCTTC. Protein product: CASSSRPGQGTNEQFF.

This clonotype appeared a single time. The rearrangement joins TRBV7-2 to TRBJ1-2, with a tentative D call TRBD1 (6 bases). Per the germline V gene, CDR1 is SGHTA and CDR2 is FQGNSA. The CDR3 contains 13 residues. Between the trimmed V and J ends, which lost 8 bases and 5 bases, there was a span of 15 bases. The chain's CDR3 is CASPGGARYGYTF. The CDR3 bases are TGTGCCAGCCCGGGGGGGGCTCGGTATGGCTACACCTTC.

This clonotype was recorded at least ten times. Germline is not matched at one junction end, which may reflect a read error. The chain recombines TRBV5-1 with TRBJ2-5; possibly TRBD1 for D (6 bases). This CDR3 has 13 residues. The germline CDR1 and CDR2 sequences are SGHRS and YFSETQ. The CDR3 nucleotides read TGTGCCAGCAGTTCCCAGGGGCGAGAGACCCAGTACTTC. Protein product: CASSSQGRETQYF.

The chain carries TRBV12-2 and TRBJ2-1; the table's D call TRBD2 went unverified against the DNA. TRBV12-2 is a pseudogene locus. CDR3 length equals 17 residues. The CDR3 sequence: CASRLESGDCRQNEQFF. The CDR3 DNA is TGTGCAAGTCGCTTAGAAAGCGGGGACTGTCGGCAGAATGAGCAGTTCTTC.

There are many counts of this clonotype. The V call is TRBV6-2 or TRBV6-3, the J call TRBJ2-7; no clear D. CDR1 is MNHEY, CDR2 SVGEGT, per germline. The length of the CDR3 is 11 residues. The V end lost 7 bases, the J end lost 6 bases, and 10 bases lay between the germline ends. CDR3 sequence reads: CASTLMGEQYF. As DNA, the CDR3 is TGTGCCAGCACCTTGATGGGCGAGCAGTACTTC.

The chain combines TRBV20-1 with TRBJ2-5; 7 nucleotides align to TRBD1. There are 14 residues in the CDR3. Germline V gives CDR1 DFQATT, CDR2 SNEGSKA (reference sequence). The V and J ends lost 6 bases and 1 base, in that order; junction bases with no gene match: 8. CDR3 loop: CSATSGTAQETQYF. The CDR3 nucleotides read TGCAGTGCCACCTCCGGGACAGCCCAAGAGACCCAGTACTTC.

The J gene is TRBJ2-1, the V gene TRBV3-1, with 7 bases identical to TRBD2. Germline V gene data show CDR1 as LGHDT and CDR2 as YNNKEL (reference sequence). V was pared by 4 bases and J by 8 bases, with 8 bases of the junction left unmatched. This CDR3 comprises 14 residues. The CDR3 reads CASSPLAVSHEQFF. In DNA form, the CDR3 reads TGTGCCAGCAGCCCCCTAGCGGTCTCGCATGAGCAGTTCTTC.

This clonotype was observed many times. The rearrangement links TRBV6-6 to TRBJ2-7, with 7 bases matching TRBD1. The CDR3 spans 15 residues. Germline V lookup: CDR1 MNHNY, CDR2 SVGAGI (reference sequence). J lost 3 bases, V lost 6 bases, and 11 bases had no gene match. This chain's CDR3 is CASRQQGDRVYEQYF. The CDR3 DNA reads as TGTGCCAGCAGGCAACAAGGTGACAGGGTCTACGAGCAGTACTTC.

The chain is built from TRBV2 and TRBJ1-1, with a tentative D call TRBD1 (5 bases). The CDR3 is made up of 13 amino acids. Germline V lookup: CDR1 SNHLY, CDR2 FYNNEI. Between the trimmed V and J ends, which lost 6 bases and 1 base, there was a span of 9 bases. The chain's CDR3 is CASRVDKNTEAFF. The CDR3 DNA reads as TGTGCCAGCAGAGTGGACAAGAACACTGAAGCTTTCTTT.

The chain joins TRBV11-2 to TRBJ2-7, with 15 bases lining up with TRBD2. CDR1 is SGHAT and CDR2 is FQNNGV in the germline V gene. V lost 4 bases to trimming and J lost 4 bases; unmatched junction nucleotides: 5. The CDR3 is 16 residues long. The CDR3 nucleotides read TGTGCCAGCAGCTCCTGGACTAGCGGGGGGGTGTACGAGCAGTACTTC. Encoded protein: CASSSWTSGGVYEQYF.

This clonotype turned up a few times. The chain employs TRBV7-8 and TRBJ2-1; D possibly uses TRBD1 or TRBD2 (5 bases each). V lost 4 bases to trimming and J lost 0 bases, with 19 bases between them. Germline V gene lookup returns CDR1 SGHVS and CDR2 FQNEAQ. The CDR3 has 18 residues. The CDR3 loop reads CASSSSAGTRSSYNEQFF. CDR3 DNA: TGTGCCAGCAGCTCCTCAGCCGGGACCCGGAGCTCCTACAATGAGCAGTTCTTC.

Only a few counts were recorded for this clonotype. The chain couples TRBV6-5 to TRBJ1-2; no clear D. Trimming shortened V by 3 bases and J by 5 bases, and 10 bases separated the two germline ends. This CDR3 is 13 amino acids long. CDR1 is MNHEY, CDR2 SVGAGI, per germline. The CDR3 reads CASSYDKSYGYTF. CDR3 DNA: TGTGCCAGCAGTTATGATAAATCTTATGGCTACACCTTC.

This clonotype was detected a few times. The gene calls are TRBV5-1 and TRBJ2-2; 12 bases align to TRBD1. Looked up from germline, CDR1 is SGHRS and CDR2 is YFSETQ. This CDR3 comprises 15 residues. J lost 7 bases, V lost 3 bases, and 4 bases had no gene match. CDR3 sequence reads: CASSSGQGANGELFF. The CDR3 bases are TGCGCCAGCAGCTCGGGACAGGGGGCCAACGGGGAGCTGTTTTTT.

This clonotype has ten or more counts. The V and J genes are TRBV29-1 and TRBJ1-1; perhaps TRBD1 as D (5 bases). V gave up 5 bases and J gave up 5 bases, with 18 bases separating them. Germline V gives CDR1 SQVTM, CDR2 ANQGSEA. The CDR3 extends over 14 amino acids. The CDR3 bases are TGCAGCGTTAGGGTTGGGGGAAGGGAAACTGAAGCTTTCTTT. Translated, it gives CSVRVGGRETEAFF.

This clonotype has just a few counts. V and J are TRBV24-1 and TRBJ2-1; D unresolved. The germline V and J ends were trimmed by 4 bases and 8 bases, with 11 bases remaining between them. Germline V CDR1 and CDR2: KGHDR, SFDVKD. The CDR3 runs 13 residues. As DNA, the CDR3 is TGTGCCACCAGTGAATGGTCACACCATGAGCAGTTCTTC. It translates to CATSEWSHHEQFF.

The sample holds a few counts of this clonotype. This chain uses TRBV7-9 with TRBJ2-1, with D perhaps TRBD2 (5 bases). Trimming cost V 6 bases and J 0 bases, with 12 bases left between them. The CDR3 runs 15 residues. Germline assignment: CDR1 SEHNR and CDR2 FQNEAQ (reference sequence). The CDR3 spells CASRSRESSYNEQFF. The CDR3 region has the DNA TGTGCCAGCAGGTCTAGGGAGAGCTCCTACAATGAGCAGTTCTTC. The variable domain in full, with the rest retrieved from reference TRBV7-9 and TRBJ2-1, is DTGVSQNPRHKITKRGQNVTFRCDPISEHNRLYWYRQTLGQGPEFLTYFQNEAQLEKSRLLSDRFSAERPKGSFSTLEIQRTEQGDSAMYLCASRSRESSYNEQFFGPGTRLTVL.

At least ten counts were recorded for this clonotype. The rearrangement joins TRBV20-1 to TRBJ2-5, with D possibly matching TRBD1 (5 bases). The CDR3 runs 12 residues. The germline V gene encodes CDR1 DFQATT and CDR2 SNEGSKA (reference sequence). Trimming shortened V by 6 bases and J by 2 bases, and 10 bases separated the two germline ends. CDR3 sequence: CSADKGQETQYF. CDR3 nucleotides: TGCAGTGCCGACAAGGGGCAAGAGACCCAGTACTTC.

The chain employs TRBV9 and TRBJ1-2; tentative D call: TRBD1 (6 bases). This CDR3 is 17 amino acids long. The germline gives CDR1 SGDLS, CDR2 YYNGEE. Trimming removed 4 bases at V and 5 bases at J, with 24 bases between. The CDR3 region has the DNA TGTGCCAGCAGCCCGAGTGGGGGCGCGGGAAGTTTGTATGGCTACACCTTC. Protein product: CASSPSGGAGSLYGYTF.

This clonotype was seen a few times. This clone may be a read error of a much larger clone one base away. The rearrangement uses TRBV6-2 or TRBV6-3 and TRBJ2-2; D is uncertain. Germline values: CDR1 MNHEY, CDR2 SVGEGT. V was clipped by 2 bases and J by 7 bases, with 2 bases between them. The CDR3 length is 11 residues. The DNA of the CDR3 is TGTGCCAGCAGTTACGTCGGGGAGCTGTTTTTT. Its translation: CASSYVGELFF.

This clonotype has more than one count but fewer than ten. The genes are TRBV25-1 and TRBJ1-2; D call uncertain. The CDR3 is made up of 14 amino acids. CDR1 MGHDK and CDR2 SYGVNS come from the germline V gene. With 2 bases removed from V and 8 bases from J, the gap between germline ends came to 15 bases. The DNA of the CDR3 is TGTGCCAGCAGTGAACAAGGCCCACTTGGGGGCTACACCTTC. It is translated as CASSEQGPLGGYTF.

The genes are TRBV10-3 and TRBJ2-2; D unresolved. V was trimmed by 11 bases and J by 0 bases, leaving 16 bases between them. This CDR3 is 15 amino acids long. Germline V gene sequence: CDR1 ENHRY, CDR2 SYGVKD. The CDR3: CASLGVSANTGELFF. CDR3 nucleotide sequence: TGTGCCTCCTTAGGAGTCAGCGCGAACACCGGGGAGCTGTTTTTT.

This clonotype has just a few counts. The V and J genes are TRBV19 and TRBJ2-3; D is undetermined. In germline, CDR1 is LNHDA, CDR2 SQIVND (reference sequence). Deletions cut 7 bases from V and 0 bases from J, with 5 bases between. The CDR3 is 12 amino acids. The CDR3 sequence is CASKPSTDTQYF. The CDR3 region has the DNA TGTGCCAGTAAGCCGAGCACAGATACGCAGTATTTT.

This clonotype was seen many times. The rearrangement uses TRBV7-2 and TRBJ2-7; D is ambiguous. Per the germline V gene, CDR1 is SGHTA and CDR2 is FQGNSA. This CDR3 has 12 residues. V was cut by 4 bases and J by 8 bases, with 12 bases left in between. The CDR3 here is CASSSESQKQYF. CDR3 nucleotides: TGTGCCAGCAGCTCCGAGAGCCAGAAGCAGTACTTC.

This clonotype was counted only a few times. The rearrangement joins TRBV19 to TRBJ2-1; 7 positions agree with TRBD1. Germline V gene sequence: CDR1 LNHDA, CDR2 SQIVND (reference sequence). CDR3 size: 14 residues. With 5 bases clipped from V and 8 bases from J, the junction kept 9 bases outside the gene matches. The CDR3 bases are TGTGCCAGTAGTGCCCGGAGACAGGGCGATGAGCAGTTCTTC. Protein product: CASSARRQGDEQFF.

J is TRBJ2-2 and V is TRBV20-1; D possibly corresponds to TRBD1 (6 bases). Trimming pared 0 bases from V and 3 bases from J, leaving 14 bases between. The V gene's germline CDR1 is DFQATT and CDR2 SNEGSKA (reference sequence). The CDR3 contains 16 residues. The CDR3 bases are TGCAGTGCTAGAGATTTCCGAAAGGGGGACACCGGGGAGCTGTTTTTT. Translating gives CSARDFRKGDTGELFF.

V gene TRBV27 combines with J gene TRBJ2-1; tentatively, D is TRBD2 (6 bases). The CDR3 loop spans 15 amino acids. V shed 1 base and J shed 4 bases, with 11 bases lying between them. The germline CDR1 and CDR2 sequences are MNHEY and SMNVEV (reference sequence). The chain's CDR3 is CASSLWGEQYNEQFF. CDR3 sequence (DNA): TGTGCCAGCAGTTTATGGGGGGAGCAGTACAATGAGCAGTTCTTC.

This clonotype was detected only a few times. The CDR3: CASIPPVAAGELFF. The CDR3, as DNA: TGTGCCAGCATCCCCCCCGTTGCGGCCGGGGAGCTGTTTTTT. The rearrangement links TRBV3-1 to TRBJ2-2; unclear D gene. Germline-derived CDR1 and CDR2 are LGHDT and YNNKEL (reference sequence). The CDR3 sequence is 14 residues long. The V end was cut by 7 bases, the J end by 6 bases, with 15 bases between.

This clonotype has more than one count but fewer than ten. CDR3 nucleotides: TGTGCCAGCAGCTCGCCCCTCTCCGGGACCTCCACAGATACGCAGTATTTT. Translated: CASSSPLSGTSTDTQYF. This chain joins TRBV11-2 and TRBJ2-3; either TRBD1 or TRBD2 may supply D (5 bases each). Trimming removed 4 bases at V and 2 bases at J, with 19 bases between. CDR3 length equals 17 residues. Germline V CDR1 and CDR2: SGHAT, FQNNGV.

This chain links TRBV3-1 with TRBJ1-1; weak D call: TRBD1 (6 bases). Trimming removed 5 bases from V and 5 bases from J, with 12 bases in between. The CDR3 runs to 13 residues. CDR1 and CDR2 from the germline V gene are LGHDT and YNNKEL (reference sequence). The CDR3 DNA follows: TGTGCCAGCAGCAGACAGGCACTGACTGAAGCTTTCTTT. Translation: CASSRQALTEAFF.